This TCR beta chain was captured by sequencing in a study of beta chain features in type 1 diabetes. Across the study: Cell yields, age and gender were similar between patients and healthy donors.

Approximately 110 mL of blood, on average, came from one heparinised draw per donor. Sorted CD4+ subsets: naive, central memory, regulatory, stem cell-like memory (CD45RO/CCR7/CD25/CD127/CD95/CD27 panel). Reverse transcribing all isolated RNA meant expressed TCRB transcripts were sequenced. Only in-frame clones appear in the TCRdb table, and some are missing; sequencing was by immunoSEQ multiplex PCR. This sample has under 450,000 clones, with about 14% found just once. The table lists this clone with a few counts. The V gene lost 0 bases and the J gene lost 6 bases, with 16 bases spanning the gap. The CDR3 spans 16 residues. The V gene's germline CDR1 is SGDLS and CDR2 YYNGEE.

J is TRBJ2-1 and V is TRBV9, with D perhaps TRBD2 (6 bases). The receptor was derived from a man aged 25-45 years in good health. Sequencing was done on a sample of naive CD4+ T cells from blood. Here the CDR3 DNA reads TGTGCCAGCAGCGTAGGGGATGTGACTAGGGTCAATGAGCAGTTCTTC. Encoded protein: CASSVGDVTRVNEQFF.